This TCR beta chain was obtained from a study of blood T cells in healthy people across ages. Only a few counts were recorded for this clonotype. Every donor gave approximately 10 milliliters of peripheral blood. V was trimmed by 1 base and J by 6 bases, leaving 8 bases between them. The CDR3 is 13 residues long. The germline CDR1 and CDR2 sequences are SSHAT and FNYEAQ (reference sequence). It was with a sample-barcoded 5' primer and a J-beta primer mix that a second PCR of roughly 7 to 12 cycles was run. Each cDNA molecule received a tag from a template-switch adaptor that had 12 random nucleotides. TCRdb re-called the 5' RACE reads through MiXCR, storing one row per CDR3 protein. In the table there are around 1.7 million distinct CDR3 sequences, 28% of which are singletons.

This chain connects TRBV7-7 to TRBJ2-3; D not certain. The TCR was taken from a woman in her 30s in good health. Sequencing was done on a sample of blood. The CDR3 spells CASSLDFRDTQYF. CDR3 DNA: TGTGCCAGCAGCTTAGATTTTCGCGATACGCAGTATTTT.